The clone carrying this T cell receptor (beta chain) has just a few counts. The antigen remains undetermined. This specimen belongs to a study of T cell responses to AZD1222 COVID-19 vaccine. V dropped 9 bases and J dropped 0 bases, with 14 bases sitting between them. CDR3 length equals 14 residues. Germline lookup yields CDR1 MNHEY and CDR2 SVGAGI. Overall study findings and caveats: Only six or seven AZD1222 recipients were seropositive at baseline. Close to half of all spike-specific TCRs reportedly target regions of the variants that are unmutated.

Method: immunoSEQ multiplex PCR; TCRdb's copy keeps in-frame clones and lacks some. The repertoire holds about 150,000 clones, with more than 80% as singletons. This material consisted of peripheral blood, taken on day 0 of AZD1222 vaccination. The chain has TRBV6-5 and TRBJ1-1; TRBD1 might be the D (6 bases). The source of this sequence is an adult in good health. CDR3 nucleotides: TGTGCCAGAGGGGGTAGGACACTGAACACTGAAGCTTTCTTT. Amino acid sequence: CARGGRTLNTEAFF.